This T cell receptor beta chain was profiled in a study of cytomegalovirus exposure and HLA in healthy donors. Notes on the study in general: Within the data, a cluster of highly shared sequence variants was likely a sequencing artifact. In a later analysis, TCR beta V- and J-gene trimming showed a link to a missense DCLRE1C variant. For most subjects, TCR beta sequences were reported to predict HLA-A and HLA-B alleles with accuracy.

With 60 Vbeta and 13 Jbeta primers, the PCR was carried out. Some clones are missing from TCRdb's copy, which holds only in-frame ones; the method was immunoSEQ multiplex PCR. Of 100,000 to 150,000 clones detected, 80% appear once; the ten largest clones hold more than 1%. For this clone: Its antigen is unidentified.

Germline lookup yields CDR1 SGHDT and CDR2 YYEEEE. The V and J ends lost 4 bases and 5 bases, in that order; junction bases with no gene match: 4. The CDR3 runs 13 residues. Sequences were obtained from PBMCs. The rearrangement joins TRBV5-6 to TRBJ2-7, with 9 bases that match TRBD1. The sequence was obtained from a female donor in good health and CMV-seronegative. DNA for the CDR3: TGTGCCAGCAGCCGATGGACAGGGGACGAGCAGTACTTC. Its translation: CASSRWTGDEQYF.